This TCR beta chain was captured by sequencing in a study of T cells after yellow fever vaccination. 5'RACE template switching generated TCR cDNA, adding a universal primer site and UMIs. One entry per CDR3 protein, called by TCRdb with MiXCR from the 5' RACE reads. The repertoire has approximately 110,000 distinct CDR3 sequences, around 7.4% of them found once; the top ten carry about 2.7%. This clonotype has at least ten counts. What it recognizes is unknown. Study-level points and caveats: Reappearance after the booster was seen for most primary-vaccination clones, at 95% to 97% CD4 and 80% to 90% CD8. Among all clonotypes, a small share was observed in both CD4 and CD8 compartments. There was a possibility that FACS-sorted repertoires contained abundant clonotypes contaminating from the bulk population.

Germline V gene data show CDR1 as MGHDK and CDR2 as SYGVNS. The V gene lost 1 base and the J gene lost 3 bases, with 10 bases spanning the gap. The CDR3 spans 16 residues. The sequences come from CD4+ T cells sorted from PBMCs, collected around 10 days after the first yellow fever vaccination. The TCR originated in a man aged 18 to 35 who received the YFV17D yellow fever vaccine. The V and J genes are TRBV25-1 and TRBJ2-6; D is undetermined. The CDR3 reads CASSEWRVGGANVLTF. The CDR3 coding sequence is TGTGCCAGCAGTGAATGGCGCGTGGGTGGGGCCAACGTCCTGACTTTC.